This TCR beta chain is from a study of cytomegalovirus exposure and HLA in healthy donors. Use of 60 Vbeta and 13 Jbeta primers characterized the PCR. The repertoire was sequenced with immunoSEQ multiplex PCR; TCRdb's copy has only in-frame clones and lacks some. The data hold 150,000 to 200,000 clones, with approximately 80% observed a single time. CDR1 SGDLS and CDR2 YYNGEE come from the germline V gene. The CDR3 extends over 15 amino acids. V lost 0 bases and J 6 bases, leaving 12 bases between the germline ends. The sequence came from a male donor in good health and CMV-seronegative. The sample was PBMCs. The chain carries TRBV9 and TRBJ2-2; D is perhaps TRBD2 (6 bases). CDR3 sequence: CASSVDQRVAGELFF. Here the CDR3 DNA reads TGTGCCAGCAGCGTAGATCAGCGGGTCGCCGGGGAGCTGTTTTTT.